This T cell receptor beta chain was sequenced for a study of T cell responses to AZD1222 COVID-19 vaccine. Notes on this clone: Antigen unknown.

Assay: immunoSEQ multiplex PCR; the TCRdb copy retains only in-frame clones and omits some. The sample holds under 150,000 clones; around 88% are singletons and the top ten take approximately 10%. V was shortened by 1 base and J by 1 base, with 9 bases between the two germline ends. The CDR3 covers 16 residues. Looked up from germline, CDR1 is KGHDR and CDR2 is SFDVKD. Whole-study findings and limits: In all cases, repertoires were sampled only after the peak T cell response. A mostly white British donor set with more females was recruited, and clonal diversity was possibly underestimated. Nearly half of the spike-specific TCRs reportedly recognize variant regions that carry no mutations. Rises in breadth and depth of Spike-specific TCRs came after two AZD1222 doses.

The material was peripheral blood, obtained on day 0 of MenACWY control vaccination. The chain employs TRBV24-1 and TRBJ2-2, with D perhaps TRBD2 (5 bases). This receptor was taken from an adult in good health. DNA of the CDR3: TGTGCCACCAGTGATTTAGCGGTCGAGAACACCGGGGAGCTGTTTTTT. Translating it yields CATSDLAVENTGELFF.